The T cell receptor (beta chain) described here comes from a study of cytomegalovirus exposure and HLA in healthy donors. Findings of the study overall: The study assumed roughly uniform donor sequencing depth for presence/absence analyses.

This CDR3 contains 15 residues. Looked up from germline, CDR1 is SGHAT and CDR2 is FQNNGV. With 0 bases removed from V and 5 bases from J, the gap between germline ends came to 13 bases. A single count supports this clone. The antigen remains undetermined. The PCR had 60 Vbeta and 13 Jbeta primers. Produced via immunoSEQ multiplex PCR; TCRdb's table is partial and in-frame only. The data hold 85,000 to 100,000 clones, with 64% observed a single time. The genes are TRBV11-2 and TRBJ1-1; TRBD1 is a possible D gene (5 bases). Sequences were obtained from PBMCs. The sequence derives from a man aged 60 to 69 in good health and CMV-seronegative. CDR3 residues: CASSLELGVGTEAFF. Written as DNA, the CDR3 is TGTGCCAGCAGCTTAGAGTTAGGGGTAGGTACTGAAGCTTTCTTT.